The 4 T cell receptor beta chains below were found in one sample sequenced in a study of blood T cell repertoires in COVID-19. Here immunoSEQ multiplex PCR was the method, and the copy in TCRdb shows in-frame clones only, minus some. Of about 320,000 clones in the sample, approximately 89% were seen once. The specimen was peripheral blood. Every receptor here comes from a woman aged 25-40 years with COVID-19, enrolled during active disease.

This chain links TRBV5-1 with TRBJ2-5; 7 positions agree with TRBD1. The CDR3 consists of 15 residues. The V gene's germline CDR1 is SGHRS and CDR2 YFSETQ. After removal of 0 bases from V and 5 bases from J, the junction contained 7 bases not matched to a gene. Here the CDR3 DNA reads TGCGCCAGCAGCTTGGAGGGGGCGATGAGGGAGACCCAGTACTTC. Protein: CASSLEGAMRETQYF.

The J gene is TRBJ2-3, the V gene TRBV10-1; no reliable D call. This CDR3 has 11 residues. Trimming cost V 10 bases and J 7 bases, with 12 bases left between them. In germline, CDR1 is WNHNN, CDR2 SYGVQD (reference sequence). Here the CDR3 reads CATEERNTQYF. CDR3 sequence (DNA): TGCGCCACCGAAGAGCGAAATACGCAGTATTTT.

The chain is built from TRBV3-1 (or the pseudogene TRBV3-2) and TRBJ2-1; a possible D gene is TRBD2 (6 bases). The V and J ends lost 3 bases and 5 bases respectively, with 14 bases between them. This CDR3 has 15 amino acids. CDR1 LGHDT and CDR2 YNNKEL come from the germline V gene (reference sequence). CDR3 protein: CASSQPGTGDNEQFF. For the CDR3, the DNA is TGTGCCAGCAGCCAGCCCGGGACGGGAGACAATGAGCAGTTCTTC.

V gene TRBV4-1 combines with J gene TRBJ2-7, with 7 nucleotides matching TRBD2. The CDR3 totals 15 residues. The junction had 8 bases not matched to a gene; V was cut back by 0 bases and J by 6 bases. The germline V gene has CDR1 MGHRA and CDR2 YSYEKL. CDR3 amino acids: CASSQDGAGRAEQYF. In DNA form, the CDR3 reads TGCGCCAGCAGCCAAGACGGGGCAGGGAGGGCCGAGCAGTACTTC.